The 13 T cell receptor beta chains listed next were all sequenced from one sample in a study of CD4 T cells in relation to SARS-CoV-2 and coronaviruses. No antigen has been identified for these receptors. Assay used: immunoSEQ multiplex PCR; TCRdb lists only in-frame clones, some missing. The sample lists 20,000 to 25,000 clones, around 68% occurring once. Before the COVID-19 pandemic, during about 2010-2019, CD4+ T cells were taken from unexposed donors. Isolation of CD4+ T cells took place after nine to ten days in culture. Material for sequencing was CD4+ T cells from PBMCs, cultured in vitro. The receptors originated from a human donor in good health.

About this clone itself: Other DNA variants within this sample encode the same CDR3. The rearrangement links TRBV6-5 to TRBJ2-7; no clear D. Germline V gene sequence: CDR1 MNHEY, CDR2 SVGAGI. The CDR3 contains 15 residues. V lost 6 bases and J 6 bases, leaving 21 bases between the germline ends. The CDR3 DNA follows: TGTGCCAGCAGCTTAAACGCTCAAGGGCGGAGCGAGCAGTACTTC. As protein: CASSLNAQGRSEQYF.

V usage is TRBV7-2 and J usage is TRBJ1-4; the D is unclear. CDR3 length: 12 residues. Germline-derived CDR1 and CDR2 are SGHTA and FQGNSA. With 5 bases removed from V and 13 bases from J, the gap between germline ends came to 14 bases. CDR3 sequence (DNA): TGTGCCAGCAGCCCTCGGACGGGAACACTGTTTTTT. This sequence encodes CASSPRTGTLFF.

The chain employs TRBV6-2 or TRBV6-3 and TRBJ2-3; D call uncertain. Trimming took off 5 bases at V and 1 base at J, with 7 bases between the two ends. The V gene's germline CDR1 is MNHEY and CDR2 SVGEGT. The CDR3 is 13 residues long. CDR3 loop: CASSLHRTDTQYF. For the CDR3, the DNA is TGTGCCAGCAGTCTTCATCGCACAGATACGCAGTATTTT.

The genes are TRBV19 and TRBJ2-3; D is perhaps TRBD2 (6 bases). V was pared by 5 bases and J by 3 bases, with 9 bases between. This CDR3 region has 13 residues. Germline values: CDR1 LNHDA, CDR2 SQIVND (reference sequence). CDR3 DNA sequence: TGTGCCAGTAGTCTGGGGGGTACAGATACGCAGTATTTT. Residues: CASSLGGTDTQYF.

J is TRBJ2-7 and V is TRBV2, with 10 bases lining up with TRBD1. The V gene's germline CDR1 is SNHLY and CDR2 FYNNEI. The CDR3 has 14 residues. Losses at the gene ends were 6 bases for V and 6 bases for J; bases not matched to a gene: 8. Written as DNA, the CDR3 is TGTGCCAGCAGCAAGGACAGGGGGGGTGGCGAGCAGTACTTC. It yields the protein CASSKDRGGGEQYF.

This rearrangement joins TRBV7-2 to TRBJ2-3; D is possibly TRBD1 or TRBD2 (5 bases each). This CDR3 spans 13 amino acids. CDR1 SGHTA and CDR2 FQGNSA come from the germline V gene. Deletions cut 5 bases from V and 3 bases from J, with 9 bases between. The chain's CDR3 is CASSNGATDTQYF. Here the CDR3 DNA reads TGTGCCAGCAGCAACGGGGCTACAGATACGCAGTATTTT.

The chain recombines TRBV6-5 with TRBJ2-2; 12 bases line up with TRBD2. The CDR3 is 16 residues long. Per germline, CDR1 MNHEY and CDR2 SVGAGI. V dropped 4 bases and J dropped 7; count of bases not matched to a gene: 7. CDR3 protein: CASSWTSGTAGGELFF. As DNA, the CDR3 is TGTGCCAGCAGTTGGACTAGCGGGACGGCGGGCGGGGAGCTGTTTTTT.

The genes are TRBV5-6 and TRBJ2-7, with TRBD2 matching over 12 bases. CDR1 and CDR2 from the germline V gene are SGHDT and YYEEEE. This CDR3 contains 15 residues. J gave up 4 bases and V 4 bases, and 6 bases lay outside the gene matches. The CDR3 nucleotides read TGTGCCAGCAGCGCACTAGCGGGAGGTACTTACGAGCAGTACTTC. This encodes CASSALAGGTYEQYF. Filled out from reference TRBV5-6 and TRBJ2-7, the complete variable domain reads DAGVTQSPTHLIKTRGQQVTLRCSPKSGHDTVSWYQQALGQGPQFIFQYYEEEERQRGNFPDRFSGHQFPNYSSELNVNALLLGDSALYLCASSALAGGTYEQYFGPGTRLTVT.

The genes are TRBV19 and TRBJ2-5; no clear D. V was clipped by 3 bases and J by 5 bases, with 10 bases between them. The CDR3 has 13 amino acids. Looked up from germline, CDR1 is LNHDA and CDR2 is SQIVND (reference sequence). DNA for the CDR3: TGTGCCAGTAGTATTAAGATTCGTGAGACCCAGTACTTC. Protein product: CASSIKIRETQYF.

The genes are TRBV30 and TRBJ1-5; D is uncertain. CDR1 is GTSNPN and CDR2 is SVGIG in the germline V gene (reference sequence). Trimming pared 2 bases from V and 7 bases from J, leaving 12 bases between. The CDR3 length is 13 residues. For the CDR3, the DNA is TGTGCCTGGAGTACAACGGAGGGACAGCCCCAGCATTTT. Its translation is CAWSTTEGQPQHF.

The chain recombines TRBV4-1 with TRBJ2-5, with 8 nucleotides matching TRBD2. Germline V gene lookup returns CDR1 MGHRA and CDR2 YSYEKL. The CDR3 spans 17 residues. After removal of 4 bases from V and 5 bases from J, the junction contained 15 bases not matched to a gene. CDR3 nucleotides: TGCGCCAGCAGCCGGGAGGCGGCCGGGACTAGAGATGAGACCCAGTACTTC. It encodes CASSREAAGTRDETQYF.

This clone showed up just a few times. CDR3 DNA sequence: TGCGCCAGCAGAAAGACTAGCGGGGCCACCGGGGAGCTGTTTTTT. Translation gives CASRKTSGATGELFF. The J gene is TRBJ2-2, the V gene TRBV5-1, with 11 bases aligning to TRBD2. Germline V gives CDR1 SGHRS, CDR2 YFSETQ. The CDR3 length is 15 residues. V shed 5 bases and J 4 bases; nucleotides not matched to a gene: 4. The full variable domain, rest sourced from reference TRBV5-1 and TRBJ2-2, is KAGVTQTPRYLIKTRGQQVTLSCSPISGHRSVSWYQQTPGQGLQFLFEYFSETQRNKGNFPGRFSGRQFSNSRSEMNVSTLELGDSALYLCASRKTSGATGELFFGEGSRLTVL.

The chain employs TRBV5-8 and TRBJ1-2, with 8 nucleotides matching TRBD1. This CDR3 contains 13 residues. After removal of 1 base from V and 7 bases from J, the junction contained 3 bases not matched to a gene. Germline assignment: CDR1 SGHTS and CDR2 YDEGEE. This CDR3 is CASSLSGGGGYTF. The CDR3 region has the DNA TGTGCCAGCAGCTTGTCAGGGGGCGGTGGCTACACCTTC.